Listed below are T cell receptor beta chains from one sample, sequenced in a study of blood T cell repertoires in COVID-19. The assay was immunoSEQ multiplex PCR, and TCRdb's table has in-frame clones only and misses some. The top ten clones hold 2.5% to 3.5% of a sample with 170,000 or so clones, approximately 80% of them seen once. Sequenced material: peripheral blood. The receptors were gathered from a woman aged 55-69 years with acute or convalescent COVID-19. CDR3s include the opening cysteine and the closing phenylalanine or tryptophan. The order of the fields is V gene, D gene, J gene, clone size, CDR3 protein, CDR3 DNA. The D gene is left open where the match is weak. The size entry is marked missing in some rows and otherwise reads once, few, many or a size class.

>TRBV7-2|-|TRBJ1-6|-
CASRNSGNSPLHF
TGTGCCAGCAGGAACAGCGGTAATTCACCCCTCCACTTT
>TRBV11-2|-|TRBJ1-3|-
CASSSLQGAGNTIYF
TGTGCCAGCAGCAGTTTACAGGGAGCGGGAAACACCATATATTTT
>TRBV2|TRBD1|TRBJ1-4|-
CASRHRGTNEKLFF
TGTGCCAGCAGACACAGGGGAACTAATGAAAAACTGTTTTTT
>TRBV6-5|TRBD1|TRBJ1-5|-
CASSSLPGQAYQPQHF
TGTGCCAGCAGTTCCCTACCTGGACAGGCATATCAGCCCCAGCATTTT
>TRBV30|TRBD1|TRBJ1-5|once
CAWRGTQGARQPQHF
TGTGCCTGGAGAGGAACACAGGGGGCGCGTCAGCCCCAGCATTTT
>TRBV7-9|-|TRBJ1-2|-
CASSLALVGRENYGYTF
TGTGCCAGCAGCTTAGCGCTGGTAGGGAGGGAGAACTATGGCTACACCTTC
>TRBV7-9|TRBD1|TRBJ1-5|-
CASSLGQGYQPQHF
TGTGCCAGCAGCCTAGGACAGGGCTATCAGCCCCAGCATTTT
>TRBV4-3|-|TRBJ1-6|-
CASSQDGRANSPLHF
TGCGCCAGCAGCCAAGATGGCAGGGCTAATTCACCCCTCCACTTT
>TRBV6-4|-|TRBJ2-3|-
CASSDRRAEDTQYF
TGTGCCAGCAGTGACAGGAGGGCGGAAGATACGCAGTATTTT
>TRBV5-1|-|TRBJ1-5|-
CASSLGSFSNQPQHF
TGCGCCAGCAGCTTGGGTAGCTTCAGCAATCAGCCCCAGCATTTT
>TRBV18|-|TRBJ1-2|few
CASSPFRDVYGYTF
TGTGCCAGCTCACCATTCCGGGATGTCTATGGCTACACCTTC
>TRBV7-2|TRBD1|TRBJ1-4|-
CASSPRQGGNGEKLFF
TGTGCCAGCAGCCCCCGACAGGGGGGGAATGGTGAAAAACTGTTTTTT
>TRBV24-1|-|TRBJ2-3|once
CATSDSVFRGDTQYF
TGTGCCACCAGTGATTCGGTGTTCCGGGGAGATACGCAGTATTTT
>TRBV6-1|-|TRBJ2-5|-
CASSEYPGGAKETQYF
TGTGCCAGCAGTGAATACCCGGGGGGCGCAAAAGAGACCCAGTACTTC
>TRBV7-2|-|TRBJ2-3|-
CATQGGPDTQYF
TGTGCCACCCAGGGGGGCCCAGATACGCAGTATTTT
>TRBV6-2/TRBV6-3|-|TRBJ2-1|-
CASSFPGYNEQFF
TGTGCCAGCAGTTTTCCGGGGTACAATGAGCAGTTCTTC
>TRBV10-3|TRBD2|TRBJ2-1|few
CAIGLAGDEQFF
TGTGCCATCGGACTAGCGGGGGATGAGCAGTTCTTC
>TRBV18|-|TRBJ1-5|-
CASSPGRVSNQPQHF
TGTGCCAGCTCACCAGGGAGGGTGAGCAATCAGCCCCAGCATTTT
>TRBV7-8|TRBD2|TRBJ2-5|once
CASSFGLAGSYQETQYF
TGTGCCAGCAGCTTCGGACTAGCGGGGTCCTACCAAGAGACCCAGTACTTC
>TRBV18|-|TRBJ2-1|once
CASSLAGAVNEQFF
TGTGCCAGCTCCTTGGCGGGGGCGGTCAATGAGCAGTTCTTC
>TRBV19|TRBD1|TRBJ2-1|-
CASRTQGASYNEQFF
TGTGCCAGTAGGACACAGGGGGCCTCCTACAATGAGCAGTTCTTC
>TRBV5-1|-|TRBJ1-1|-
CASSGGGFGTEAFF
TGCGCCAGCAGCGGGGGAGGGTTCGGGACTGAAGCTTTCTTT
>TRBV5-8|-|TRBJ2-5|-
CASSSWTTKETQYF
TGTGCCAGCAGCTCTTGGACAACTAAAGAGACCCAGTACTTC
>TRBV6-6|-|TRBJ2-3|-
CASSYSLSTDTQYF
TGTGCCAGCAGTTACTCCCTAAGCACAGATACGCAGTATTTT
>TRBV24-1|-|TRBJ2-7|-
CATSATGRGYEQYF
TGTGCCACCAGTGCAACAGGGCGAGGCTACGAGCAGTACTTC
>TRBV5-1|TRBD1|TRBJ2-7|-
CASSPGTGKDYEQYF
TGCGCCAGCAGCCCCGGGACAGGGAAGGATTACGAGCAGTACTTC
>TRBV7-9|-|TRBJ2-2|once
CASSLISYTGELFF
TGTGCCAGCAGCTTAATTAGTTATACCGGGGAGCTGTTTTTT
>TRBV6-5|-|TRBJ1-6|-
CAARVDLKSPLHF
TGTGCCGCCAGGGTGGACCTTAAATCACCCCTCCACTTT
>TRBV3-1/TRBV3-2|-|TRBJ1-1|-
CASSPREGNTEAFF
TGTGCCAGCAGCCCCCGAGAGGGGAACACTGAAGCTTTCTTT
>TRBV5-8|TRBD1|TRBJ1-2|-
CASSFTQGAYGYTF
TGTGCCAGCAGCTTTACACAGGGGGCTTATGGCTACACCTTC
>TRBV29-1|-|TRBJ1-2|-
CSVEASNLYGYTF
TGCAGCGTTGAGGCCAGTAACCTCTATGGCTACACCTTC
>TRBV3-1/TRBV3-2|TRBD1|TRBJ1-2|-
CASSREPGQEFLGYTF
TGTGCCAGCAGCCGGGAACCGGGACAGGAATTCTTAGGCTACACCTTC
>TRBV6-5|-|TRBJ2-3|-
CASSYSMGTRTDTQYF
TGTGCCAGCAGTTACTCCATGGGGACACGCACAGATACGCAGTATTTT
>TRBV4-1|-|TRBJ1-2|-
CASSQDGTVANYGYTF
TGCGCCAGCAGCCAAGATGGCACAGTCGCTAACTATGGCTACACCTTC
>TRBV19|TRBD2|TRBJ2-1|-
CASSPWTSVVEQFF
TGTGCCAGTAGTCCCTGGACTAGCGTAGTTGAGCAGTTCTTC
>TRBV6-5|-|TRBJ2-3|-
CAGQRGAGTDTQYF
TGTGCCGGCCAACGGGGGGCCGGCACAGATACGCAGTATTTT
>TRBV7-8|-|TRBJ1-1|-
CASSPQQMNTEAFF
TGTGCCAGCAGCCCCCAACAAATGAACACTGAAGCTTTCTTT
>TRBV19|-|TRBJ1-2|-
CASRSDSLSYGYTF
TGTGCCAGTAGAAGTGACAGCTTGAGCTATGGCTACACCTTC
>TRBV5-5|TRBD1|TRBJ1-5|-
CASSMGQFSNQPQHF
TGTGCCAGCAGCATGGGACAGTTTAGCAATCAGCCCCAGCATTTT